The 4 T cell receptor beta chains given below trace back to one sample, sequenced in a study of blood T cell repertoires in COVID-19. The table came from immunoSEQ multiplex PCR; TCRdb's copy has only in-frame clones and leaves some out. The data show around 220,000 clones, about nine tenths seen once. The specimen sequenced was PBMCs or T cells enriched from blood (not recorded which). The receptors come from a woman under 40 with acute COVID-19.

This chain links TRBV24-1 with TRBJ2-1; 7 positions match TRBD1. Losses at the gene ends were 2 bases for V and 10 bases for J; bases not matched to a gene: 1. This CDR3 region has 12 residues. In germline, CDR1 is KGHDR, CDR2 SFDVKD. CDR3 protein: CATSDWTGEQFF. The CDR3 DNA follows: TGTGCCACCAGTGATTGGACAGGCGAGCAGTTCTTC.

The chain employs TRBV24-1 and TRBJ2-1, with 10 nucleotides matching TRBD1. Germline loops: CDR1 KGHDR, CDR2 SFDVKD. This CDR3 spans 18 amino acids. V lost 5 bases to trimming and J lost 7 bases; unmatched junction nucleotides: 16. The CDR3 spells CATSGGDRGQGSGNEQFF. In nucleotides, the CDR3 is TGTGCCACCAGTGGTGGGGACCGGGGACAGGGGAGTGGAAATGAGCAGTTCTTC.

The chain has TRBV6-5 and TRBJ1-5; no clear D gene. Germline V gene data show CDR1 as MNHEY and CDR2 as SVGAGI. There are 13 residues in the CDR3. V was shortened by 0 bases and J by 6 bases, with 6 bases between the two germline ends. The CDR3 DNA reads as TGTGCCAGCAGTTACTCGTGGGCTCAGCCCCAGCATTTT. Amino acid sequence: CASSYSWAQPQHF.

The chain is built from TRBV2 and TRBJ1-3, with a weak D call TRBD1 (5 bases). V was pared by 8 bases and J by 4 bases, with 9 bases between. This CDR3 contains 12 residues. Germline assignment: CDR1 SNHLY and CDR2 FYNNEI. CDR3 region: CASAGGGNTIYF. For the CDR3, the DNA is TGTGCCAGCGCGGGGGGGGGAAACACCATATATTTT. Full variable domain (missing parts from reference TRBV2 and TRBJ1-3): EPEVTQTPSHQVTQMGQEVILRCVPISNHLYFYWYRQILGQKVEFLVSFYNNEISEKSEIFDDQFSVERPDGSNFTLKIRSTKLEDSAMYFCASAGGGNTIYFGEGSWLTVV.